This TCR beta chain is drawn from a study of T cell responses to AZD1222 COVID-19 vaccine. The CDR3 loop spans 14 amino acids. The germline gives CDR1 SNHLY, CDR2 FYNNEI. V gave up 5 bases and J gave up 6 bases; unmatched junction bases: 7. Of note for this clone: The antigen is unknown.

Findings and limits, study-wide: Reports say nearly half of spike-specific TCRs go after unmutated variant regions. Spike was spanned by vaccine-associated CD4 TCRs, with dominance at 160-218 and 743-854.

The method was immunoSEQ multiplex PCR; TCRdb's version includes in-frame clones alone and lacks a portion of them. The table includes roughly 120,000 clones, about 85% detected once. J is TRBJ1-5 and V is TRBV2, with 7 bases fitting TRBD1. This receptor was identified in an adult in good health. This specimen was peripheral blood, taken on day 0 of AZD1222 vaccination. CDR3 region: CASSLTGDSQPQHF. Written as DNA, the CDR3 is TGTGCCAGCAGTTTAACAGGGGACAGTCAGCCCCAGCATTTT.